Detailed here is one TCR beta chain. What it binds is not known. This record belongs to a study of CD8+CD57+ T cells in acquired aplastic anemia. Only patients with CD8+CD57+ cell expansion on flow cytometry were chosen for sequencing. Every patient presented with severe acquired aplastic anemia. There was no therapy given to any patient before the blood sampling took place. Template material for TCR beta VDJ and CDR3 profiling consisted of genomic DNA. TCRdb itself ran the reads through MiXCR, one entry per CDR3 protein. The sample has around 200,000 distinct CDR3 sequences; 45% to 60% are singletons. Study-wide results and limits: Patients and controls shared 25 to 35 CD8+ CDR3 sequences, highly expressed in patients.

CDR3 length: 12 residues. Trimming cost V 3 bases and J 7 bases, with 9 bases left between them. V usage is TRBV12-3 or TRBV12-4 and J usage is TRBJ1-2, with TRBD1 as a possible D gene (5 bases). Sequenced input: sorted CD4+, CD8+, or CD8+CD57+ T cells (not recorded which) from PBMCs. The TCR sequence derives from a human donor with aplastic anemia. CDR3 bases: TGTGCCAGCAGTTTGACAGCCTTTGGCTACACCTTC. Protein: CASSLTAFGYTF.